The 13 T cell receptor beta chains below come from one sample, sequenced in a study of T cell repertoires in cytomegalovirus infection. TCRdb reanalysed the reads using MiXCR and keeps one entry per CDR3 protein. The sample carries a few hundred thousand distinct CDR3 sequences, around two fifths recorded once. No antigen is known for these receptors. The sequences come from cultured PBMCs, collected from culture after CMV antigen stimulation. The receptor source for this set is a human donor in good health (CMV status not recorded). Some clones in this sample may be carry-over from other donors' samples.

The V call is TRBV5-4, the J call TRBJ2-3; D might be TRBD1 or TRBD2, each matching 6 bases. The CDR3 sequence is 17 residues long. CDR1 is SGHNT and CDR2 is YYREEE in the germline V gene (reference sequence). V lost 4 bases and J lost 6, with 24 bases in between. CDR3 amino acids: CASSLPVVGGHQDTQYF. The CDR3 nucleotides read TGTGCCAGCAGCCTACCCGTAGTTGGGGGGCACCAGGATACGCAGTATTTT.

The chain joins TRBV7-2 to TRBJ1-2, with 9 nucleotides matching TRBD1. The CDR3 loop spans 15 amino acids. The V gene's germline CDR1 is SGHTA and CDR2 FQGNSA. Trimming removed 5 bases from V and 2 bases from J; junction bases left unmatched: 6. The CDR3 DNA is TGTGCCAGCAGCGCCGGACAGGGGAGAAACTATGGCTACACCTTC. This sequence encodes CASSAGQGRNYGYTF.

This clonotype was recorded a few times. The chain employs TRBV12-5 and TRBJ2-1; 7 positions agree with TRBD2. Germline assignment: CDR1 LGHNT and CDR2 FRNRAP. The CDR3 runs 16 residues. V lost 6 bases to trimming and J lost 0 bases; unmatched junction nucleotides: 8. The CDR3 here is CASGSSGVRSYNEQFF. The CDR3 nucleotides read TGTGCTAGTGGCTCAAGCGGGGTACGCTCCTACAATGAGCAGTTCTTC.

This chain uses TRBV9 with TRBJ1-2; 9 bases are shared with TRBD1. This CDR3 comprises 15 residues. CDR1 is SGDLS, CDR2 YYNGEE, per germline. Trimming at V came to 3 bases and at J to 4 bases, leaving 7 bases not matched to a gene. Here the CDR3 DNA reads TGTGCCAGCAGCGACAGACCGGGACAGGGCTATGGCTACACCTTC. It yields the protein CASSDRPGQGYGYTF.

V usage is TRBV5-4 and J usage is TRBJ2-1; the D gene is possibly TRBD2 (5 bases). The CDR3 spans 13 residues. V lost 6 bases to trimming and J lost 9 bases, with 16 bases between them. From germline, CDR1 is SGHNT and CDR2 YYREEE (reference sequence). CDR3 in amino acids: CASNLMERGEQFF. CDR3 sequence (DNA): TGTGCCAGCAATCTTATGGAACGGGGTGAGCAGTTCTTC.

This chain uses TRBV7-2 with TRBJ1-5; no firm D call. CDR3 length: 14 residues. The V gene's germline CDR1 is SGHTA and CDR2 FQGNSA. V lost 1 base to trimming and J lost 3 bases, with 7 bases between them. The CDR3 loop reads CASSLELVNQPQHF. CDR3 DNA: TGTGCCAGCAGCTTAGAATTAGTCAATCAGCCCCAGCATTTT.

The V and J genes are TRBV12-3 or TRBV12-4 and TRBJ1-5; D call uncertain. The V gene lost 2 bases and the J gene lost 8 bases, with 10 bases spanning the gap. There are 13 residues in the CDR3. The CDR3 DNA follows: TGTGCCAGCAGTTTAAGGCCTTTCAAGCCCCAGCATTTT. This gives the protein CASSLRPFKPQHF.

This clonotype occurred a few times. CDR3 DNA: TGTGCCAGCAGGAACAGGGGGATTGTAAACATTCAGTACTTC. Amino acid sequence: CASRNRGIVNIQYF. The chain couples TRBV28 to TRBJ2-4; TRBD1 matches 8 bases. CDR1 MDHEN and CDR2 SYDVKM come from the germline V gene. V was pared by 6 bases and J by 6 bases, with 7 bases of the junction left unmatched. The CDR3 contains 14 residues.

This clonotype appeared a few times. V usage is TRBV7-2 and J usage is TRBJ2-5; D gene unclear. Looked up from germline, CDR1 is SGHTA and CDR2 is FQGNSA. CDR3 length: 14 amino acids. Trimming pared 0 bases from V and 1 base from J, leaving 6 bases between. CDR3 nucleotides: TGTGCCAGCAGCTTAGCCCATAGCCAAGAGACCCAGTACTTC. This translates into CASSLAHSQETQYF.

In this sample, this clonotype turned up a few times. The rearrangement joins TRBV4-3 to TRBJ2-2, with 9 bases that match TRBD1. The germline CDR1 and CDR2 sequences are LGHNA and YSLEER. The CDR3 totals 15 residues. Trimming cost V 5 bases and J 4 bases; bases outside gene matches: 5. The CDR3 is CASSWGTGSTGELFF. The CDR3, as DNA: TGCGCCAGCAGCTGGGGGACAGGGTCCACCGGGGAGCTGTTTTTT.

This clonotype was seen a few times. The chain combines TRBV18 with TRBJ2-1; 8 bases map to TRBD2. Germline V gene data show CDR1 as KGHSH and CDR2 as LQKENI. V dropped 0 bases and J dropped 7; count of bases not matched to a gene: 8. The CDR3 runs to 16 residues. Written as DNA, the CDR3 is TGTGCCAGCTCACCACCGGTCGCGGGGGGATTGAATGAGCAGTTCTTC. It specifies CASSPPVAGGLNEQFF.

This chain links TRBV7-4 with TRBJ2-1; D is perhaps TRBD2 (6 bases). The CDR3 loop spans 19 amino acids. Per the germline V gene, CDR1 is SGHVT and CDR2 is SQSDAQ. V lost 1 base to trimming and J lost 2 bases, with 21 bases between them. CDR3: CASSLGVFGGKTTYNEQFF. The CDR3 bases are TGTGCCAGCAGCTTAGGGGTATTTGGCGGGAAAACCACCTACAATGAGCAGTTCTTC.

This clonotype was seen only a few times. The chain combines TRBV5-1 with TRBJ2-7, with D maybe TRBD1 (6 bases). The germline V and J ends were trimmed by 1 base and 0 bases, with 14 bases remaining between them. The germline V gene encodes CDR1 SGHRS and CDR2 YFSETQ. The CDR3 consists of 16 residues. CDR3 bases: TGCGCCAGCAGCTTGCTATCGAGGGGGAGCTCCTACGAGCAGTACTTC. Protein product: CASSLLSRGSSYEQYF.